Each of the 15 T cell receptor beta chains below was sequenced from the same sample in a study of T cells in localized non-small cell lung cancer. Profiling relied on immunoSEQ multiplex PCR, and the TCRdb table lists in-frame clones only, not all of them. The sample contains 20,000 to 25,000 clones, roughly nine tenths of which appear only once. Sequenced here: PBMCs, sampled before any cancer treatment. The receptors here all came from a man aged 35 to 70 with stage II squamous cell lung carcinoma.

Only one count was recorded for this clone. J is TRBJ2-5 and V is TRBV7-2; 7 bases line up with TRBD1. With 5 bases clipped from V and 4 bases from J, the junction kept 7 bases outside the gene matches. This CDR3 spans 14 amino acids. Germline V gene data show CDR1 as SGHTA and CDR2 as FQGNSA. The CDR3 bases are TGTGCCAGCAGCCCCAGGGGGACAGCAGAGACCCAGTACTTC. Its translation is CASSPRGTAETQYF. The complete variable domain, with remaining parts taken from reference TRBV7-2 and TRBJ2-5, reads GAGVSQSPSNKVTEKGKDVELRCDPISGHTALYWYRQSLGQGLEFLIYFQGNSAPDKSGLPSDRFSAERTGGSVSTLTIQRTQQEDSAVYLCASSPRGTAETQYFGPGTRLLVL.

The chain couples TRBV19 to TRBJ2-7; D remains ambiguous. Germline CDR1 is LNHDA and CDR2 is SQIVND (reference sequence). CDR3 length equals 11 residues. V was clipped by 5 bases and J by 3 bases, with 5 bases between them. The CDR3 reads CASSDIYEQYF. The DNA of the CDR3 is TGTGCCAGTAGTGACATCTACGAGCAGTACTTC. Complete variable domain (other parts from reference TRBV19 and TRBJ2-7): DGGITQSPKYLFRKEGQNVTLSCEQNLNHDAMYWYRQDPGQGLRLIYYSQIVNDFQKGDIAEGYSVSREKKESFPLTVTSAQKNPTAFYLCASSDIYEQYFGPGTRLTVT.

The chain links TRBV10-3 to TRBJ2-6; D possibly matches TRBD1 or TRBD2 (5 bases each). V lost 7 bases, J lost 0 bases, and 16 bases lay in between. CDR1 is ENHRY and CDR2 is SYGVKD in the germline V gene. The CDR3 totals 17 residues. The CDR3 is CAIMWDLTNSGANVLTF. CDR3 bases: TGTGCCATCATGTGGGACCTAACCAACTCTGGGGCCAACGTCCTGACTTTC.

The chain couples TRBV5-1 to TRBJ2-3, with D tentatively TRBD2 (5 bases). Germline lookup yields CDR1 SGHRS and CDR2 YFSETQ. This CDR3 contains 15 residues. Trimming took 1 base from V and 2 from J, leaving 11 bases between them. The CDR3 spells CASSLRSGYTDTQYF. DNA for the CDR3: TGCGCCAGCAGCTTGAGAAGCGGATACACAGATACGCAGTATTTT.

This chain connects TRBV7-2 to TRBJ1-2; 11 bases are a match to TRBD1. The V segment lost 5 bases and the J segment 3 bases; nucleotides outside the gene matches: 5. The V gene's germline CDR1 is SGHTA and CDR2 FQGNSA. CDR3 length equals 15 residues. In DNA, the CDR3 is TGTGCCAGCAGCGACCGGACAGGGGGCGACTATGGCTACACCTTC. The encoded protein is CASSDRTGGDYGYTF.

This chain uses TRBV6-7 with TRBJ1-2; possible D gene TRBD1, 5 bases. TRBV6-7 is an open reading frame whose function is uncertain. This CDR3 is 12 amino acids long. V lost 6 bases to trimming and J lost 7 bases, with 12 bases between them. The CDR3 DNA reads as TGTGCCAGCAGCATACAGGTAGGTGGCTACACCTTC. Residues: CASSIQVGGYTF.

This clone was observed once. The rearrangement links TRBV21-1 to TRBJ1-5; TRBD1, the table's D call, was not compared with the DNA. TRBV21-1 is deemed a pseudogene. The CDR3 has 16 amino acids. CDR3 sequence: CASSKVHSNSNQPQHF. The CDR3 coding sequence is TGTGCCAGCAGCAAAGTGCACAGTAATAGCAATCAGCCCCAGCATTTT.

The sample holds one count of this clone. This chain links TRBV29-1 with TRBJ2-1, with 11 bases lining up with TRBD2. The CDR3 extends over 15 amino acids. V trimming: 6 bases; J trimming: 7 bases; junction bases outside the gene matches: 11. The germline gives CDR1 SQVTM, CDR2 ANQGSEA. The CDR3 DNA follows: TGCAGCGTCTCCCTACTAGCGGGAGTTAGGAATGAGCAGTTCTTC. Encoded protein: CSVSLLAGVRNEQFF.

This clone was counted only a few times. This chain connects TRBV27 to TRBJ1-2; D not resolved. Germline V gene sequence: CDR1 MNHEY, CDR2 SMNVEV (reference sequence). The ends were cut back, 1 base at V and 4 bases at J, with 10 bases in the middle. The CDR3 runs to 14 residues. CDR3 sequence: CASSLYKGSYGYTF. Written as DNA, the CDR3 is TGTGCCAGCAGTTTATATAAGGGAAGCTATGGCTACACCTTC.

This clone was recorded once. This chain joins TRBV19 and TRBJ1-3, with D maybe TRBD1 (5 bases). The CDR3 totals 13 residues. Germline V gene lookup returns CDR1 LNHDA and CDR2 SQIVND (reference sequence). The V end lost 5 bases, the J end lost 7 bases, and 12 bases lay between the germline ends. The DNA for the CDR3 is TGTGCCAGTAGTCTAAAGACAGACAACACCATATATTTT. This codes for CASSLKTDNTIYF.

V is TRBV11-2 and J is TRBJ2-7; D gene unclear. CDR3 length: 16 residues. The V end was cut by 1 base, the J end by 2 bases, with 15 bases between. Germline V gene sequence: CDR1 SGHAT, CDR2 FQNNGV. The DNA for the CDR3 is TGTGCCAGCAGCTTAGGCCCTCTAGATCGGACCTACGAGCAGTACTTC. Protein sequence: CASSLGPLDRTYEQYF.

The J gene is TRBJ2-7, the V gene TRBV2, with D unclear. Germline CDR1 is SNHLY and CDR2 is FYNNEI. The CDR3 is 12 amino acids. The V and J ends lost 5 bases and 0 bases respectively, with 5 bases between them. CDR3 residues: CASSFSSYEQYF. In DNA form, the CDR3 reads TGTGCCAGCAGTTTTAGCTCCTACGAGCAGTACTTC.

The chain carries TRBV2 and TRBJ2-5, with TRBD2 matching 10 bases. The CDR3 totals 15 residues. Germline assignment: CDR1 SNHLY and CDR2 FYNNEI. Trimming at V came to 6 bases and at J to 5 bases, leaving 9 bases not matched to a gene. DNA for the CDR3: TGTGCCAGCAGGGGCGAGCGGGGGGGCAGGGAGACCCAGTACTTC. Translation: CASRGERGGRETQYF.

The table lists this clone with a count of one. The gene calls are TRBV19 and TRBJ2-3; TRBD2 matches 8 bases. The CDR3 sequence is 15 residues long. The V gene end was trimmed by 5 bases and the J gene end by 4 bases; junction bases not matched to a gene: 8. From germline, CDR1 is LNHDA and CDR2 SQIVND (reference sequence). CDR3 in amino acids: CASSRRGGGPDTQYF. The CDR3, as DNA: TGTGCCAGTAGTCGCCGGGGGGGCGGACCAGATACGCAGTATTTT.

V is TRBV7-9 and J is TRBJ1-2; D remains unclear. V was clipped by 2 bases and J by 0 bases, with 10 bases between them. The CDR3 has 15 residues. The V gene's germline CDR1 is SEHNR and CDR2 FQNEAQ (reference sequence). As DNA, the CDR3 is TGTGCCAGCAGCTTATTGAACACCGCTAACTATGGCTACACCTTC. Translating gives CASSLLNTANYGYTF.